This T cell receptor beta chain is drawn from a study of cytomegalovirus exposure and HLA in healthy donors. Germline lookup yields CDR1 SEHNR and CDR2 FQNEAQ (reference sequence). The V gene lost 5 bases and the J gene lost 4 bases, with 8 bases spanning the gap. This CDR3 contains 13 residues. 13 Jbeta primers and 60 Vbeta primers were used for the PCR. Some clones are missing from TCRdb's copy, which holds only in-frame ones; the method was immunoSEQ multiplex PCR. Of 150,000 to 200,000 clones in the sample, approximately 72% were seen once. The sequence derives from a man aged 35-49 years in good health and CMV-seropositive. The specimen was PBMCs. V usage is TRBV7-9 and J usage is TRBJ1-4; D is ambiguous. CDR3: CASSGRNNEKLFF. DNA for the CDR3: TGTGCCAGCAGCGGGAGGAATAATGAAAAACTGTTTTTT.